The entry that follows covers one T cell receptor (beta chain) sequence. This CDR3 has 15 residues. The germline V gene encodes CDR1 MNHEY and CDR2 SVGEGT. The V and J ends lost 2 bases and 2 bases respectively, with 10 bases between them. This sample stems from a study of blood T cell repertoires in COVID-19. Study context: COVID-19 samples, acute and convalescent, were from the United States, Italy and Spain. T cells, B-cell-depleted T cells, or PBMCs supplied cDNA or gDNA.

Per the authors' pipeline: Reference gene primer amplification gave estimated nucleated cell counts. Sequenced by immunoSEQ multiplex PCR; TCRdb stores in-frame clones only, minus some. The DNA was the basis for D and trimming; V, J and clone size are from that table. The sample shows roughly 59,000 clones, 76% of them seen only once. The receptor's source is a woman aged 45-65 years with active or convalescent COVID-19. Material for sequencing was peripheral blood. The rearrangement joins TRBV6-2 or TRBV6-3 to TRBJ2-1; D call uncertain. The CDR3, as DNA: TGTGCCAGCAGTTACCTCCAACAAACCTACAATGAGCAGTTCTTC. It specifies CASSYLQQTYNEQFF.